Below, 22 T cell receptor beta chains from the same sample are listed, as sequenced in a study of blood T cell repertoires in COVID-19. Clones were read by immunoSEQ multiplex PCR, and TCRdb kept only the in-frame ones, dropping some. The sample shows 300,000 or so clones, approximately 92% of them seen only once. Sequencing was done on a sample of PBMCs or T cells enriched from blood (not recorded which). These receptors came from a woman in her thirties who had recovered from COVID-19.

This clone was found a few times. The chain joins TRBV19 to TRBJ1-1, with TRBD1 matching 9 bases. V lost 2 bases, J lost 1 base, and 2 bases stayed unmatched. The CDR3 consists of 15 residues. Germline-derived CDR1 and CDR2 are LNHDA and SQIVND (reference sequence). CDR3: CASSITGGRNTEAFF. The CDR3 bases are TGTGCCAGTAGTATAACAGGGGGCCGGAACACTGAAGCTTTCTTT.

CDR3 bases: TGTGCCAGCAGGGCAGACACCGGGGAGCTGTTTTTT. Residues: CASRADTGELFF. The rearrangement uses TRBV6-5 and TRBJ2-2; D call uncertain. Trimming pared 6 bases from V and 3 bases from J, leaving 5 bases between. Germline CDR1 is MNHEY and CDR2 is SVGAGI. The CDR3 has 12 residues.

The chain has TRBV25-1 and TRBJ2-2; 8 bases line up with TRBD1. The CDR3 totals 14 residues. Germline V gene sequence: CDR1 MGHDK, CDR2 SYGVNS. The junction had 6 bases not matched to a gene; V was cut back by 6 bases and J by 6 bases. This CDR3 reads CASSERTGPGELFF. CDR3 sequence (DNA): TGTGCCAGCAGCGAAAGGACAGGGCCCGGGGAGCTGTTTTTT.

V usage is TRBV30 and J usage is TRBJ2-4, with 7 positions matching TRBD2. The CDR3 runs to 15 residues. From germline, CDR1 is GTSNPN and CDR2 SVGIG (reference sequence). V was clipped by 0 bases and J by 6 bases; unmatched bases: 8. The CDR3 DNA reads TGTGCCTGGAGTGTACGGGCGGGAGCTGGAAACATTCAGTACTTC. The encoded protein is CAWSVRAGAGNIQYF.

The chain is built from TRBV5-1 and TRBJ2-3, with 9 bases that match TRBD2. Germline CDR1 is SGHRS and CDR2 is YFSETQ. After removal of 6 bases from V and 0 bases from J, the junction contained 5 bases not matched to a gene. The CDR3 is 15 amino acids. CDR3 residues: CASTLAGPSTDTQYF. Written as DNA, the CDR3 is TGCGCCAGCACGCTAGCGGGACCCAGCACAGATACGCAGTATTTT.

V is TRBV5-1 and J is TRBJ2-7; the match to TRBD1 covers 7 bases. J lost 0 bases, V lost 0 bases, and 6 bases had no gene match. Looked up from germline, CDR1 is SGHRS and CDR2 is YFSETQ. The CDR3 totals 16 residues. CDR3 sequence (DNA): TGCGCCAGCAGCTTGGTGGCCAGGGGGAACTCCTACGAGCAGTACTTC. Its protein product is CASSLVARGNSYEQYF.

The chain uses TRBV6-5 and TRBJ2-7; perhaps TRBD2 as D (5 bases). The length of the CDR3 is 15 residues. V lost 0 bases and J 2 bases, leaving 11 bases between the germline ends. Germline V gives CDR1 MNHEY, CDR2 SVGAGI. The CDR3 is CASSYSMASTYEQYF. The CDR3 nucleotides are TGTGCCAGCAGTTACTCTATGGCTAGCACCTACGAGCAGTACTTC.

This chain joins TRBV28 and TRBJ1-2; 8 bases fit TRBD1. This CDR3 spans 14 amino acids. Germline loops: CDR1 MDHEN, CDR2 SYDVKM. The trim removed 4 bases at V and 8 bases at J, leaving 9 bases unmatched. The CDR3 DNA sequence: TGTGCCAGCAGTTGGACTAAGACAGGGGTCGGCTACACCTTC. This translates into CASSWTKTGVGYTF.

The V and J genes are TRBV28 and TRBJ2-7; 8 bases map to TRBD1. The CDR3 loop spans 13 amino acids. CDR1 is MDHEN and CDR2 is SYDVKM in the germline V gene. Trimming at V came to 6 bases and at J to 6 bases, leaving 7 bases not matched to a gene. The CDR3 spells CASSSGTGGEQYF. The CDR3 nucleotides read TGTGCCAGCAGCTCCGGAACAGGGGGCGAGCAGTACTTC.

The chain uses TRBV19 and TRBJ1-1; TRBD1 is a possible D gene (6 bases). Germline values: CDR1 LNHDA, CDR2 SQIVND (reference sequence). The V gene lost 5 bases and the J gene lost 1 base, with 11 bases spanning the gap. CDR3 length: 14 amino acids. Here the CDR3 DNA reads TGTGCCAGTAGTTTACACAGGGAGAACACTGAAGCTTTCTTT. This encodes CASSLHRENTEAFF.

The table lists this clone with a few counts. The chain has TRBV6-2 or TRBV6-3 and TRBJ2-2; D gene uncertain. This CDR3 has 13 residues. In germline, CDR1 is MNHEY, CDR2 SVGEGT. The ends were cut back, 2 bases at V and 6 bases at J, with 7 bases in the middle. CDR3: CASSYHFPGELFF. The CDR3 DNA is TGTGCCAGCAGTTACCATTTCCCCGGGGAGCTGTTTTTT.

This sequence joins TRBV7-9 and TRBJ1-4; D is undetermined. CDR1 is SEHNR and CDR2 is FQNEAQ in the germline V gene (reference sequence). The CDR3 is 16 amino acids. Trimming took off 5 bases at V and 7 bases at J, with 20 bases between the two ends. CDR3 bases: TGTGCCAGCAGCCCCCAAGACCGTTCTGGAGGTGAAAAACTGTTTTTT. It is translated as CASSPQDRSGGEKLFF. The variable domain in full, with the rest retrieved from reference TRBV7-9 and TRBJ1-4, is DTGVSQNPRHKITKRGQNVTFRCDPISEHNRLYWYRQTLGQGPEFLTYFQNEAQLEKSRLLSDRFSAERPKGSFSTLEIQRTEQGDSAMYLCASSPQDRSGGEKLFFGSGTQLSVL.

The genes are TRBV27 and TRBJ1-5; 9 bases align to TRBD1. Trimming at V came to 5 bases and at J to 6 bases, leaving 8 bases not matched to a gene. This CDR3 is 15 amino acids long. Germline lookup yields CDR1 MNHEY and CDR2 SMNVEV (reference sequence). CDR3 DNA sequence: TGTGCCAGCAGTCGGACAGGGGTTTCGGGTCAGCCCCAGCATTTT. Its translation: CASSRTGVSGQPQHF.

The genes are TRBV11-2 and TRBJ1-1; D not resolved. The germline V and J ends were trimmed by 4 bases and 12 bases, with 15 bases remaining between them. The germline V gene encodes CDR1 SGHAT and CDR2 FQNNGV. This CDR3 spans 12 amino acids. The chain's CDR3 is CASSSRVSMSFF. The CDR3 bases are TGTGCCAGCAGCTCCCGGGTCTCAATGTCTTTCTTT.

The chain carries TRBV15 and TRBJ1-5; a weak D match, TRBD1 (6 bases). The V gene lost 4 bases and the J gene lost 7 bases, with 14 bases spanning the gap. CDR1 LNHNV and CDR2 YYDKDF come from the germline V gene (reference sequence). The CDR3 is made up of 14 amino acids. The CDR3 sequence: CATSTRDTAQPQHF. CDR3 DNA: TGTGCCACCAGCACCCGGGACACCGCCCAGCCCCAGCATTTT.

The chain links TRBV11-2 to TRBJ2-5; maybe TRBD2 (6 bases). Trimming cost V 5 bases and J 4 bases, with 20 bases left between them. Germline V gene lookup returns CDR1 SGHAT and CDR2 FQNNGV. The CDR3 is 16 amino acids. In DNA form, the CDR3 reads TGTGCCAGCAGCATGCTCGGCGGGACCCTTCGAGAGACCCAGTACTTC. The encoded protein is CASSMLGGTLRETQYF.

The J gene is TRBJ2-1, the V gene TRBV7-3, with D perhaps matching TRBD2 (7 bases). This CDR3 is 13 amino acids long. The V gene lost 2 bases and the J gene lost 8 bases, with 10 bases spanning the gap. In germline, CDR1 is SGHTA, CDR2 FQGTGA. CDR3 amino acids: CASSLPGGHEQFF. In nucleotides, the CDR3 is TGTGCCAGCAGCTTACCGGGGGGCCATGAGCAGTTCTTC.

The V and J genes are TRBV30 and TRBJ2-7, with 7 bases lining up with TRBD1. Germline trimming cut 5 bases from V and 5 bases from J; bases unmatched to any gene: 6. Germline CDR1 GTSNPN, CDR2 SVGIG (reference sequence). The CDR3 is 12 residues long. The CDR3 bases are TGTGCCTGGGGCGGACAGGCCCACGAGCAGTACTTC. Its protein product is CAWGGQAHEQYF.

This chain's CDR3 is CASSQTDRSQPQHF. CDR3 DNA: TGTGCCAGCAGCCAAACCGACAGGTCTCAGCCCCAGCATTTT. The chain uses TRBV3-1 (or the pseudogene TRBV3-2) and TRBJ1-5, with D perhaps matching TRBD1 (6 bases). The CDR3 extends over 14 amino acids. Germline CDR1 LGHDT, CDR2 YNNKEL (reference sequence). V gave up 2 bases and J gave up 6 bases, with 11 bases separating them.

The V and J genes are TRBV19 and TRBJ1-3; no clear D. Per germline, CDR1 LNHDA and CDR2 SQIVND (reference sequence). Trimming left V 9 bases short and J 0 bases short, with 12 bases between. The CDR3 has 14 residues. CDR3 coding DNA: TGTGCCAGCGGTCTCACTAGCTCTGGAAACACCATATATTTT. It is translated as CASGLTSSGNTIYF.

The rearrangement uses TRBV6-5 and TRBJ2-2; D is unclear. The CDR3 loop spans 14 amino acids. Trimming took 7 bases from V and 0 from J, leaving 9 bases between them. CDR1 is MNHEY and CDR2 is SVGAGI in the germline V gene. In DNA, the CDR3 is TGTGCCAGCAATGTTGGAGCGAACACCGGGGAGCTGTTTTTT. Translating it yields CASNVGANTGELFF.

This clone was found once. The V call is TRBV19, the J call TRBJ1-2, with TRBD1 matching 7 bases. CDR1 LNHDA and CDR2 SQIVND come from the germline V gene (reference sequence). The CDR3 totals 14 residues. V dropped 1 base and J dropped 7; count of bases not matched to a gene: 6. This CDR3 reads CASSIGRQGPGYTF. CDR3 nucleotide sequence: TGTGCCAGTAGTATAGGCCGACAGGGCCCTGGCTACACCTTC.